The next 3 T cell receptor beta chains were all read from a single sample in a study of response to subunit inactivated influenza vaccine (dated by TCRdb to 2017 to 2018). Preparation of the library involved RT-PCR. The sequencer was an Illumina HiSeq 2500. TCRdb ran its own pipeline on the public reads, namely fastp trimming at Q25 and MiXCR clone calling, and kept in-frame beta chains. Rows are combined by CDR3 protein, so each entry shows the most common genes and DNA. Present in this sample are a few hundred thousand distinct CDR3 sequences, 14% of which were seen just once. Together, the top ten hold roughly 11% of the sample. This material consisted of PBMCs from blood, taken 12 days after vaccination. Source of these receptors: a man aged 45 to 65 who received an inactivated influenza vaccine. Donor details come from another sample of the same person, matched by shared clones.

The rearrangement joins TRBV5-1 to TRBJ2-1, with 8 bases aligning to TRBD2. CDR3 size: 15 residues. Germline V gene data show CDR1 as SGHRS and CDR2 as YFSETQ. The V and J ends lost 3 bases and 4 bases, in that order; junction bases with no gene match: 6. As DNA, the CDR3 is TGCGCCAGCAGCTCTGTAGCGGGGTCATACAATGAGCAGTTCTTC. Translation gives CASSSVAGSYNEQFF. The variable domain in full, completed from reference TRBV5-1 and TRBJ2-1, reads KAGVTQTPRYLIKTRGQQVTLSCSPISGHRSVSWYQQTPGQGLQFLFEYFSETQRNKGNFPGRFSGRQFSNSRSEMNVSTLELGDSALYLCASSSVAGSYNEQFFGPGTRLTVL.

This clonotype was seen repeatedly, ten times or more. The J gene is TRBJ2-4, the V gene TRBV20-1; 7 bases line up with TRBD1. This CDR3 is 15 amino acids long. Losses at the gene ends were 1 base for V and 7 bases for J; bases not matched to a gene: 10. Looked up from germline, CDR1 is DFQATT and CDR2 is SNEGSKA (reference sequence). The CDR3 sequence is CSARVLQGVRNIQYF. CDR3 DNA sequence: TGCAGTGCTAGAGTCCTTCAGGGGGTCAGGAACATTCAGTACTTC.

This clonotype was seen ten or more times. The chain recombines TRBV11-2 with TRBJ2-5, with D perhaps TRBD1 (6 bases). The V end was cut by 0 bases, the J end by 2 bases, with 10 bases between. Germline assignment: CDR1 SGHAT and CDR2 FQNNGV. The CDR3 loop spans 15 amino acids. The chain's CDR3 is CASSLDRGIQETQYF. As DNA, the CDR3 is TGTGCCAGCAGCTTAGACAGGGGAATACAAGAGACCCAGTACTTC. Supplemented by reference TRBV11-2 and TRBJ2-5, the full variable domain reads EAGVAQSPRYKIIEKRQSVAFWCNPISGHATLYWYQQILGQGPKLLIQFQNNGVVDDSQLPKDRFSAERLKGVDSTLKIQPAKLEDSAVYLCASSLDRGIQETQYFGPGTRLLVL.